The 7 T cell receptor beta chains presented below share a single source sample, sequenced in a study of blood T cells in healthy people across ages. The second PCR ran roughly 6 to 12 cycles with a sample-barcoded 5' primer and J-beta primers. TCRdb passed the 5' RACE reads through MiXCR, listing each CDR3 protein once. The data hold around 800,000 distinct CDR3 sequences, with roughly 25% observed a single time. In addition, the sample was reused for a study of T cells of mothers and their children.

Input material: blood. The receptor set was obtained from a boy aged 5 to 17 in good health.

The V call is TRBV10-2, the J call TRBJ2-7, with 8 bases matching TRBD2. J lost 3 bases, V lost 3 bases, and 10 bases had no gene match. The CDR3 loop spans 16 amino acids. Per germline, CDR1 WSHSY and CDR2 SAAADI. In nucleotides, the CDR3 is TGCGCCAGCAGTGAACGCGGGGGGTTACTAAACTACGAGCAGTACTTC. This gives the protein CASSERGGLLNYEQYF.

The sample holds a few counts of this clonotype. The V gene is TRBV5-1, the J gene TRBJ2-7; maybe TRBD2 (6 bases). Germline lookup yields CDR1 SGHRS and CDR2 YFSETQ. The CDR3 totals 15 residues. V lost 4 bases, J lost 2 bases, and 16 bases lay in between. The CDR3 sequence: CASSPRGGTTYEQYF. The CDR3 DNA sequence: TGCGCCAGCAGCCCCCGGGGAGGTACTACCTACGAGCAGTACTTC. Variable domain in full (rest from reference TRBV5-1 and TRBJ2-7): KAGVTQTPRYLIKTRGQQVTLSCSPISGHRSVSWYQQTPGQGLQFLFEYFSETQRNKGNFPGRFSGRQFSNSRSEMNVSTLELGDSALYLCASSPRGGTTYEQYFGPGTRLTVT.

CDR3: CASSEIQGSYEQYF. The CDR3 DNA sequence: TGTGCCAGCAGCGAAATACAGGGGTCCTACGAGCAGTACTTC. The chain uses TRBV11-2 and TRBJ2-5; 7 bases are shared with TRBD1. The J call could be wrong; TRBJ2-7 is a better fit for the DNA end. Per the germline V gene, CDR1 is SGHAT and CDR2 is FQNNGV. The CDR3 has 14 amino acids.

The rearrangement links TRBV29-1 to TRBJ1-1; the match to TRBD1 covers 12 bases. Losses at the gene ends were 7 bases for V and 5 bases for J; bases not matched to a gene: 17. Germline values: CDR1 SQVTM, CDR2 ANQGSEA. The CDR3 runs to 17 residues. CDR3 loop: CSAREPGQGAVRTEAFF. CDR3 bases: TGCAGCGCCCGGGAACCGGGACAGGGGGCGGTAAGGACTGAAGCTTTCTTT.

V is TRBV12-3 or TRBV12-4 and J is TRBJ1-2, with unresolved D. V was cut by 6 bases and J by 6 bases, with 11 bases left in between. This CDR3 region has 12 residues. CDR3 DNA sequence: TGTGCCAGCAGCTATAATATGGATGGCTACACCTTC. This translates into CASSYNMDGYTF.

This clonotype was recorded a few times. The chain recombines TRBV7-2 with TRBJ2-5, with D tentatively TRBD2 (7 bases). V was cut by 6 bases and J by 1 base, with 18 bases left in between. The CDR3 has 16 amino acids. Looked up from germline, CDR1 is SGHTA and CDR2 is FQGNSA. The CDR3 nucleotides are TGTGCCAGCAGACAAAGGGGGGGGGGCCCCCAAGAGACCCAGTACTTC. It encodes CASRQRGGGPQETQYF.

This clonotype was observed a handful of times. The V gene is TRBV4-2, the J gene TRBJ2-5; D gene uncertain. The end of the DNA aligns better with TRBJ2-7, so the J call may be wrong. The V gene's germline CDR1 is LGHNA and CDR2 YNFKEQ. The CDR3 is made up of 15 amino acids. The chain's CDR3 is CASSQEAPSFYEQYF. CDR3 nucleotides: TGTGCCAGCAGCCAAGAGGCACCATCCTTTTACGAGCAGTACTTC.